This T cell receptor (beta chain) was sequenced during a study of T cell responses to AZD1222 COVID-19 vaccine. Study-level findings and limits: Variant regions that are unmutated are reportedly the target of nearly half of spike-specific TCRs. Scientists sampled the repertoires only once the peak T cell response had passed. Researchers report vaccine-associated CD4 TCRs spanning spike, with dominance at 160-218 and 743-854.

Profiling relied on immunoSEQ multiplex PCR, and the TCRdb table lists in-frame clones only, not all of them. This table holds around 69,000 clones, 84% found once. This clone was observed a single time. Its cognate antigen is unknown. The V and J ends lost 0 bases and 4 bases, in that order; junction bases with no gene match: 1. CDR1 and CDR2 from the germline V gene are LGHDT and YNNKEL (reference sequence). The CDR3 loop spans 14 amino acids. The sample here was peripheral blood, taken on day 0 of AZD1222 vaccination. This TCR was sampled from an adult in good health. The chain combines TRBV3-1 (or the pseudogene TRBV3-2) with TRBJ1-2, with 8 positions matching TRBD1. CDR3 nucleotide sequence: TGTGCCAGCAGCCAAGAGGACAGGGTCTATGGCTACACCTTC. It translates to CASSQEDRVYGYTF.